This T cell receptor (beta chain) was identified in a study of cytomegalovirus exposure and HLA in healthy donors. The study, taken as a whole, reports: Some V segments (TRBV6-2 and TRBV6-3 among them) were excluded as indistinguishable. Reports showed the classifier diagnosing cytomegalovirus status with high specificity and sensitivity.

The CDR3 is 14 amino acids. Per germline, CDR1 SGHTA and CDR2 FQGNSA. The V end was cut by 6 bases, the J end by 0 bases, with 10 bases between. The table lists this clone with a few counts. No antigen is known for it. PCR used 60 Vbeta primers and 13 Jbeta primers. Produced via immunoSEQ multiplex PCR; TCRdb's table is partial and in-frame only. The table has about 130,000 clones, approximately 82% seen once. The rearrangement uses TRBV7-2 and TRBJ2-3; no reliable D call. The source is a boy under 10 years old in good health and CMV-seronegative. Sequenced material: PBMCs. The CDR3: CASRAVPSTDTQYF. The CDR3 coding sequence is TGTGCCAGCAGGGCAGTACCTAGCACAGATACGCAGTATTTT.